This TCR beta chain is from a study of T cells after yellow fever vaccination. Study background: Fractions of limited cellularity were prepared by means of SMART-Seq v4 Ultra Low Input.

V lost 4 bases to trimming and J lost 1 base; unmatched junction nucleotides: 2. The CDR3 is 14 residues long. Per germline, CDR1 SGHRS and CDR2 YFSETQ. Study-level findings and limits: Researchers noted that a small share of clonotypes showed up in both CD4 and CD8 compartments.

The 5'RACE template-switching step produced TCR cDNA and added a universal primer site and UMIs. TCRdb re-called the 5' RACE reads through MiXCR, storing one row per CDR3 protein. The data hold 450,000 to 550,000 distinct CDR3 sequences, with 20% to 25% observed a single time. This clonotype was detected ten times or more. No antigen is known for it. The material sequenced was PBMCs, taken 21 days after the first yellow fever vaccination. V usage is TRBV5-1 and J usage is TRBJ1-1, with TRBD1 identical over 9 bases. The origin of this receptor is a man aged 18 to 29 who received the YFV17D yellow fever vaccine. CDR3 region: CASSVDRGNTEAFF. The CDR3 DNA follows: TGCGCCAGCAGCGTGGACAGGGGGAACACTGAAGCTTTCTTT.